This T cell receptor (beta chain) was captured by sequencing in a study of T cells in Graves' hyperthyroidism and ophthalmopathy. This CDR3 region has 16 residues. Germline values: CDR1 LNHDA, CDR2 SQIVND (reference sequence). V gave up 3 bases and J gave up 5 bases; unmatched junction bases: 11. TCR beta CDR3 regions were amplified from RNA. HTBI primers were the set used in a first-round RT-PCR of the TCR CDR3. TCRdb reanalysed the multiplex PCR reads using MiXCR and keeps one entry per CDR3 protein. The sample lists roughly 500,000 distinct CDR3 sequences, about half occurring once. As for this clonotype: Its matching antigen is unknown.

Study-wide results and limits: Most clonotypes that expanded in the thyroid above 0.001 also showed up in blood. A model of 13 V-J pairs discriminated ophthalmopathy from stable hyperthyroidism.

Thyroid ultrasound, orbital computed tomography, clinical symptoms, and serum thyroxine and TRAb underpinned diagnoses. The chain recombines TRBV19 with TRBJ2-7; 9 bases fit TRBD2. Sequenced input: peripheral blood or thyroid tissue (not recorded which). The source of this sequence is an adult woman with Graves' disease, either hyperthyroidism or ophthalmopathy (not recorded which). In nucleotides, the CDR3 is TGTGCCAGTAGTATCGAGGGAAGTAGCGGGAGTCACGAGCAGTACTTC. Protein product: CASSIEGSSGSHEQYF.